Below, one T cell receptor beta chain is given with its context. Its antigen is unidentified. This sample is part of a study of T cells in Graves' hyperthyroidism and ophthalmopathy. Across the study: Peripheral blood was secured at the point of initial diagnosis, before any treatment. Findings and limits, study-wide: Most clonotypes expanded in thyroid above 0.001 were likewise present in blood. Ophthalmopathy cases were set apart from stable hyperthyroidism by a 13 V-J model.

Amplification of TCR beta CDR3 regions used RNA as the template. HTBI primers were the set used in a first-round RT-PCR of the TCR CDR3. TCRdb ran MiXCR on the multiplex PCR reads and lists one entry per CDR3 protein. The sample yields about 840,000 distinct CDR3 sequences, about 38% seen once. The source of the PBMCs was approximately 10 ml of fresh peripheral blood. With 8 bases clipped from V and 5 bases from J, the junction kept 10 bases outside the gene matches. The germline V gene has CDR1 LNHNV and CDR2 YYDKDF (reference sequence). This CDR3 is built from 15 residues. The material sequenced was blood. V usage is TRBV15 and J usage is TRBJ1-5, with 9 positions matching TRBD1. This sequence originates from a man aged 18 to 35 with Graves' hyperthyroidism. The CDR3 coding sequence is TGTGCCACCCAAGCGTACAGGGGGCGAGATCAGCCCCAGCATTTT. Translated: CATQAYRGRDQPQHF.